This T cell receptor (beta chain) was documented in a study of T cell responses to AZD1222 COVID-19 vaccine. About the research overall: Doses given second, at about 4 or about 12 weeks, were pooled.

V gave up 6 bases and J gave up 3 bases; unmatched junction bases: 7. Germline V gene sequence: CDR1 LNHDA, CDR2 SQIVND (reference sequence). The CDR3 is 15 residues long. TCRdb's copy holds only in-frame clones and misses some; the assay was immunoSEQ multiplex PCR. This sample carries more than 150,000 clones, about nine tenths of them seen once, and the ten largest clones take around 1.9%. Overall study findings and caveats: Among those given AZD1222, only six were seropositive at baseline.

As concerns this clone: Its target is unknown.

The source of this sequence is an adult in good health. This chain connects TRBV19 to TRBJ1-5, with 8 bases lining up with TRBD1. Specimen: peripheral blood, collected on day 0 of AZD1222 vaccination. Here the CDR3 reads CASRTGTGPNQPQHF. CDR3 nucleotide sequence: TGTGCCAGTAGGACCGGGACAGGACCCAATCAGCCCCAGCATTTT.